Below, one TCR beta chain is given with its context. Antigen: not known. A much bigger clone sits one base away, suggesting this may be a read error. Other DNA sequences from this sample encode an identical CDR3 as well. This CDR3 is 14 amino acids long. Germline-derived CDR1 and CDR2 are SGHVS and FQNEAQ. Trimming took 5 bases from V and 3 from J, leaving 14 bases between them. DNA at approximately 200 ng, 25,000 to 30,000 T cell genomes, went into sorted-subset replicate PCRs. Sequencing was performed with immunoSEQ multiplex PCR; in TCRdb, only in-frame clones are kept and a portion is missing. The table has 650,000 to 750,000 clones, about 78% seen once. This record belongs to a study of shared clonotypes between healthy human individuals. Background on the study: Plates per donor: three CD4 naive, three CD4 memory, two CD8 naive, one CD8 memory. The study's findings and limits: Only blood underwent sampling, and tissue repertoires likely differ. The naive CD4 repertoires of a few donors were compared, and approximately 5.3% of clonotypes were shared.

The sample comprised memory CD4+ T cells sorted from blood. Regarding subset: CD45RA-negative fraction. The chain carries TRBV7-8 and TRBJ2-7; TRBD1 is a possible D gene (7 bases). The sequence was collected from a woman in her 30s in good health. CDR3 sequence: CASSPRDSLYEQYF. Written as DNA, the CDR3 is TGTGCCAGCAGCCCGCGGGACAGCCTCTACGAGCAGTACTTC.